This is a list of T cell receptor beta chains from one sample in a study of cytomegalovirus exposure and HLA in healthy donors. Sequenced by immunoSEQ multiplex PCR; TCRdb stores in-frame clones only, minus some. Among fewer than 400,000 clones, 70% to 90% were seen once, and the ten largest hold around 0.84%. Sequencing was done on a sample of PBMCs. All receptors come from a woman younger than 30 in good health and CMV-seronegative. The CDR3 runs from the conserved cysteine through the conserved F or W. Fields, in order: V gene, D gene, clone size, J gene, CDR3 protein, CDR3 DNA. A D gene is named only where the DNA matches it firmly. The listing skips clone size in some rows; elsewhere it reads once, few, many or a size class.

v_call: TRBV15
d_call: .
clone_size: .
j_call: TRBJ2-5
cdr3_aa: CATSRELSLGETQYF
cdr3_nt: TGTGCCACCAGCAGAGAATTGTCGCTCGGGGAGACCCAGTACTTC

v_call: TRBV7-9
d_call: .
clone_size: .
j_call: TRBJ1-1
cdr3_aa: CASSPGQGTEAFF
cdr3_nt: TGTGCCAGCAGCCCGGGGCAGGGGACTGAAGCTTTCTTT

v_call: TRBV28
d_call: TRBD1
clone_size: .
j_call: TRBJ2-1
cdr3_aa: CASSSLGTGPEQFF
cdr3_nt: TGTGCCAGCAGTTCGCTAGGGACAGGTCCAGAGCAGTTCTTC

v_call: TRBV6-5
d_call: .
clone_size: .
j_call: TRBJ1-2
cdr3_aa: CASRDSNYGYTF
cdr3_nt: TGTGCCAGCAGGGACAGTAACTATGGCTACACCTTC

v_call: TRBV18
d_call: TRBD1
clone_size: .
j_call: TRBJ1-1
cdr3_aa: CASSPRQGASRGNTEAFF
cdr3_nt: TGTGCCAGCTCACCGAGACAGGGGGCCTCCAGGGGCAACACTGAAGCTTTCTTT

v_call: TRBV2
d_call: .
clone_size: .
j_call: TRBJ1-2
cdr3_aa: CASSPDTNYGYTF
cdr3_nt: TGTGCCAGCAGCCCGGACACGAACTATGGCTACACCTTC

v_call: TRBV28
d_call: TRBD2
clone_size: .
j_call: TRBJ2-5
cdr3_aa: CASSLLSGGEAQETQYF
cdr3_nt: TGTGCCAGCAGTTTATTATCGGGAGGCGAGGCCCAAGAGACCCAGTACTTC

v_call: TRBV29-1
d_call: TRBD2
clone_size: .
j_call: TRBJ2-3
cdr3_aa: CSAPGGRTDTQYF
cdr3_nt: TGCAGCGCCCCCGGGGGGAGGACGGATACGCAGTATTTT

v_call: TRBV28
d_call: TRBD1
clone_size: .
j_call: TRBJ2-1
cdr3_aa: CASSMTGASSYNEQFF
cdr3_nt: TGTGCCAGCAGCATGACAGGGGCCAGCTCCTACAATGAGCAGTTCTTC

v_call: TRBV28
d_call: .
clone_size: .
j_call: TRBJ2-2
cdr3_aa: CASRTGQFTGELFF
cdr3_nt: TGTGCCAGCCGCACAGGACAGTTCACCGGGGAGCTGTTTTTT

v_call: TRBV5-4
d_call: .
clone_size: .
j_call: TRBJ1-3
cdr3_aa: CAGGRGNTIYF
cdr3_nt: TGTGCCGGGGGGAGGGGAAACACCATATATTTT

v_call: TRBV11-1
d_call: .
clone_size: once
j_call: TRBJ2-3
cdr3_aa: CASSLVRAGVPDTQYF
cdr3_nt: TGTGCCAGCAGCTTAGTTAGGGCAGGGGTTCCAGATACGCAGTATTTT

v_call: TRBV19
d_call: TRBD1
clone_size: few
j_call: TRBJ2-2
cdr3_aa: CASSPRLGQGSGELFF
cdr3_nt: TGTGCCAGTAGTCCCCGGCTGGGACAGGGGTCCGGGGAGCTGTTTTTT

v_call: TRBV23-1
d_call: .
clone_size: .
j_call: TRBJ2-7
cdr3_aa: CASSQREQYF
cdr3_nt: TGCGCCAGCAGTCAGCGCGAGCAGTACTTC

v_call: TRBV10-3
d_call: TRBD2
clone_size: .
j_call: TRBJ2-5
cdr3_aa: CAISDSGTSGSGETQYF
cdr3_nt: TGTGCCATCAGTGATTCCGGGACTAGCGGGAGCGGGGAGACCCAGTACTTC

v_call: TRBV27
d_call: .
clone_size: .
j_call: TRBJ2-1
cdr3_aa: CASSFYSGNEQFF
cdr3_nt: TGTGCCAGCAGTTTCTATAGTGGTAATGAGCAGTTCTTC

v_call: TRBV5-1
d_call: TRBD2
clone_size: .
j_call: TRBJ2-1
cdr3_aa: CASGLGVAGVNEQFF
cdr3_nt: TGCGCCAGCGGCCTCGGGGTAGCGGGAGTCAATGAGCAGTTCTTC

v_call: TRBV4-3
d_call: .
clone_size: .
j_call: TRBJ2-7
cdr3_aa: CASSQDTGYAVGGEQYF
cdr3_nt: TGCGCCAGCAGCCAAGATACGGGGTATGCGGTAGGGGGCGAGCAGTACTTC

v_call: TRBV28
d_call: .
clone_size: .
j_call: TRBJ2-7
cdr3_aa: CASTSDGGTSYEQYF
cdr3_nt: TGTGCCAGCACTTCCGATGGAGGGACCTCCTACGAGCAGTACTTC

v_call: TRBV2
d_call: .
clone_size: .
j_call: TRBJ1-4
cdr3_aa: CASRGRRRAANEKLFF
cdr3_nt: TGTGCCAGCAGGGGGAGGAGGAGGGCAGCTAATGAAAAACTGTTTTTT

v_call: TRBV9
d_call: .
clone_size: .
j_call: TRBJ2-3
cdr3_aa: CASSSGQLNTQYF
cdr3_nt: TGTGCCAGCAGCAGCGGACAGCTAAATACGCAGTATTTT

v_call: TRBV6-1
d_call: TRBD2
clone_size: .
j_call: TRBJ2-1
cdr3_aa: CASSEAHGLAVEQFF
cdr3_nt: TGTGCCAGCAGTGAAGCGCACGGACTAGCGGTTGAGCAGTTCTTC

v_call: TRBV29-1
d_call: .
clone_size: .
j_call: TRBJ2-2
cdr3_aa: CSVERGGTGELFF
cdr3_nt: TGCAGCGTTGAAAGGGGGGGAACCGGGGAGCTGTTTTTT

v_call: TRBV28
d_call: .
clone_size: .
j_call: TRBJ1-2
cdr3_aa: CASTISGTAYGYTF
cdr3_nt: TGTGCCAGCACCATAAGCGGGACGGCCTATGGCTACACCTTC

v_call: TRBV27
d_call: TRBD2
clone_size: .
j_call: TRBJ2-5
cdr3_aa: CASSLLAGGPGETQYF
cdr3_nt: TGTGCCAGCAGCCTACTAGCGGGAGGGCCGGGAGAGACCCAGTACTTC

v_call: TRBV19
d_call: .
clone_size: .
j_call: TRBJ2-7
cdr3_aa: CASSILSGLTYEQYF
cdr3_nt: TGTGCCAGTAGTATTCTCTCAGGGCTAACCTACGAGCAGTACTTC

v_call: TRBV18
d_call: .
clone_size: .
j_call: TRBJ2-5
cdr3_aa: CASSPRHLQETQYF
cdr3_nt: TGTGCCAGCTCACCAAGACACCTCCAAGAGACCCAGTACTTC

v_call: TRBV6-5
d_call: .
clone_size: .
j_call: TRBJ1-3
cdr3_aa: CASSYFPPGSGNTIYF
cdr3_nt: TGTGCCAGCAGTTACTTCCCCCCCGGGTCTGGAAACACCATATATTTT

v_call: TRBV5-1
d_call: TRBD1
clone_size: .
j_call: TRBJ2-7
cdr3_aa: CASRQGLSYEQYF
cdr3_nt: TGCGCCAGTCGACAGGGTCTCTCCTACGAGCAGTACTTC

v_call: TRBV7-8
d_call: .
clone_size: .
j_call: TRBJ1-1
cdr3_aa: CASSLAGSGNTEAFF
cdr3_nt: TGTGCCAGCAGCTTGGCGGGCTCCGGGAACACTGAAGCTTTCTTT

v_call: TRBV28
d_call: TRBD1
clone_size: .
j_call: TRBJ1-2
cdr3_aa: CASSPSEDRVYGYTF
cdr3_nt: TGTGCCAGCAGCCCCTCCGAGGACAGGGTCTATGGCTACACCTTC

v_call: TRBV5-4
d_call: TRBD1
clone_size: .
j_call: TRBJ2-3
cdr3_aa: CASSAQQGDRADTQYF
cdr3_nt: TGTGCCAGCAGCGCTCAACAGGGGGATAGAGCAGATACGCAGTATTTT

v_call: TRBV7-9
d_call: .
clone_size: .
j_call: TRBJ2-2
cdr3_aa: CASSVALAGELFF
cdr3_nt: TGTGCCAGCAGCGTGGCGCTAGCGGGGGAGCTGTTTTTT

v_call: TRBV7-2
d_call: .
clone_size: .
j_call: TRBJ2-1
cdr3_aa: CASSLAPGYDEQFF
cdr3_nt: TGTGCCAGCAGCTTAGCCCCAGGGTACGATGAGCAGTTCTTC

v_call: TRBV19
d_call: .
clone_size: .
j_call: TRBJ2-3
cdr3_aa: CASSKGLTDTQYF
cdr3_nt: TGTGCCAGTAGTAAGGGGCTGACAGATACGCAGTATTTT

v_call: TRBV5-1
d_call: TRBD2
clone_size: .
j_call: TRBJ2-7
cdr3_aa: CASSREPPGLAGFYEQYF
cdr3_nt: TGCGCCAGCAGCCGGGAGCCCCCCGGACTAGCGGGTTTTTACGAGCAGTACTTC

v_call: TRBV14
d_call: TRBD2
clone_size: .
j_call: TRBJ2-1
cdr3_aa: CASSQDPGLAGGFDNEQFF
cdr3_nt: TGTGCCAGCAGCCAAGATCCCGGACTAGCGGGGGGTTTTGACAATGAGCAGTTCTTC

v_call: TRBV7-2
d_call: TRBD1
clone_size: few
j_call: TRBJ1-3
cdr3_aa: CASSLAATGYSGNTIYF
cdr3_nt: TGTGCCAGCAGCTTAGCCGCGACAGGGTACTCTGGAAACACCATATATTTT

v_call: TRBV7-8
d_call: TRBD1
clone_size: .
j_call: TRBJ2-7
cdr3_aa: CASSRRPGQRIYEQYF
cdr3_nt: TGTGCCAGCAGCAGACGACCGGGACAGAGAATTTACGAGCAGTACTTC

v_call: TRBV4-1
d_call: .
clone_size: .
j_call: TRBJ2-7
cdr3_aa: CASSQGGQGYEQYF
cdr3_nt: TGCGCCAGCAGCCAAGGAGGGCAGGGGTACGAGCAGTACTTC

v_call: TRBV28
d_call: TRBD1
clone_size: once
j_call: TRBJ2-7
cdr3_aa: CASSTLFGQGTYYEQYF
cdr3_nt: TGTGCCAGCAGCACCCTCTTTGGACAGGGGACCTACTACGAGCAGTACTTC

v_call: TRBV4-2
d_call: .
clone_size: .
j_call: TRBJ2-3
cdr3_aa: CASSRGEGQYF
cdr3_nt: TGTGCCAGCAGCCGGGGAGAGGGGCAGTATTTT

v_call: TRBV25-1
d_call: TRBD1
clone_size: .
j_call: TRBJ1-2
cdr3_aa: CASSETGQLSYGYTF
cdr3_nt: TGTGCCAGCAGTGAGACAGGGCAATTGAGCTATGGCTACACCTTC

v_call: TRBV19
d_call: TRBD1
clone_size: .
j_call: TRBJ2-1
cdr3_aa: CASRNRRQGIHEQFF
cdr3_nt: TGTGCCAGTAGGAACCGGAGACAGGGTATTCATGAGCAGTTCTTC

v_call: TRBV28
d_call: .
clone_size: .
j_call: TRBJ2-5
cdr3_aa: CAIRGAGETQYF
cdr3_nt: TGTGCCATACGCGGGGCAGGGGAGACCCAGTACTTC

v_call: TRBV5-6
d_call: .
clone_size: .
j_call: TRBJ1-1
cdr3_aa: CASILISGNTEAFF
cdr3_nt: TGTGCCAGCATACTCATTTCGGGGAACACTGAAGCTTTCTTT

v_call: TRBV15
d_call: TRBD2
clone_size: .
j_call: TRBJ2-7
cdr3_aa: CATSRDSGASGNYEQYF
cdr3_nt: TGTGCCACCAGCAGAGACAGCGGAGCTAGCGGGAACTACGAGCAGTACTTC

v_call: TRBV4-1
d_call: .
clone_size: .
j_call: TRBJ1-5
cdr3_aa: CASSQDGGSSNQPQHF
cdr3_nt: TGCGCCAGCAGCCAAGACGGGGGGAGTAGCAATCAGCCCCAGCATTTT

v_call: TRBV11-2
d_call: .
clone_size: once
j_call: TRBJ2-1
cdr3_aa: CASSLRLGGILGNEQFF
cdr3_nt: TGTGCCAGCAGCTTAAGGCTCGGCGGGATCCTCGGCAATGAGCAGTTCTTC

v_call: TRBV4-1
d_call: .
clone_size: .
j_call: TRBJ1-2
cdr3_aa: CASSQTAQYYGYTF
cdr3_nt: TGCGCCAGCAGTCAGACAGCTCAATACTATGGCTACACCTTC

v_call: TRBV7-9
d_call: TRBD2
clone_size: once
j_call: TRBJ2-6
cdr3_aa: CASSFLAGVGGANVLTF
cdr3_nt: TGTGCCAGCAGCTTTTTGGCGGGAGTTGGTGGGGCCAACGTCCTGACTTTC

v_call: TRBV7-2
d_call: .
clone_size: .
j_call: TRBJ2-5
cdr3_aa: CASSFGDQETQYF
cdr3_nt: TGTGCCAGCAGCTTCGGGGACCAAGAGACCCAGTACTTC

v_call: TRBV7-9
d_call: TRBD2
clone_size: .
j_call: TRBJ2-7
cdr3_aa: CASTRTSSTTTEQYF
cdr3_nt: TGTGCCAGCACCAGGACTAGCTCGACTACTACGGAGCAGTACTTC

v_call: TRBV27
d_call: TRBD2
clone_size: .
j_call: TRBJ2-2
cdr3_aa: CASRRLAAPTGELFF
cdr3_nt: TGTGCCAGCCGACGACTAGCGGCACCCACCGGGGAGCTGTTTTTT

v_call: TRBV7-2
d_call: .
clone_size: .
j_call: TRBJ2-2
cdr3_aa: CASSLAHGVAGELFF
cdr3_nt: TGTGCCAGCAGCTTAGCGCATGGTGTGGCTGGGGAGCTGTTTTTT

v_call: TRBV5-6
d_call: TRBD1
clone_size: .
j_call: TRBJ1-2
cdr3_aa: CASSLGRGGDNYGYTF
cdr3_nt: TGTGCCAGCAGCCTGGGGCGAGGGGGCGATAACTATGGCTACACCTTC

v_call: TRBV25-1
d_call: TRBD1
clone_size: .
j_call: TRBJ2-1
cdr3_aa: CASSALGQAGDNEQFF
cdr3_nt: TGTGCCAGCAGTGCTCTCGGACAGGCAGGGGACAATGAGCAGTTCTTC

v_call: TRBV11-1
d_call: .
clone_size: few
j_call: TRBJ2-7
cdr3_aa: CASSPSSYEQYF
cdr3_nt: TGTGCCAGCAGCCCATCCTCCTACGAGCAGTACTTC